A selection of T cell receptor beta chains follows, all from one sample in a study of T-cell memory formation after mild COVID-19. TCRdb ran MiXCR on the 5' RACE reads and lists one entry per CDR3 protein. The sample contains about 13,000 distinct CDR3 sequences, 15% to 20% of which appear only once. The sequenced sample was PBMCs or a T cell subset sorted from them (not recorded which). The receptor source for this set is a man aged 18 to 29 who had mild COVID-19 (a few samples of this study predate the infection). Cell type and time point are not known. CDR3s include the opening cysteine and the closing phenylalanine or tryptophan. D genes are given only for firm matches. Clone size is stated in some rows and not others, as once, few, many or a class when expanded.

CDR3 DNA	CDR3 protein	clone size	D gene	V gene	J gene
TGCGCCAGCAGCCAACCCGGGGGTGCCGAAGCTTTCTTT	CASSQPGGAEAFF	few	-	TRBV4-3	TRBJ1-1
TGTGCCAGCAGCCCCGGGACAGCGAACACTGAAGCTTTCTTT	CASSPGTANTEAFF	few	TRBD1	TRBV7-9	TRBJ1-1
TGTGCCAGCACCCCATGGGGGTGGGATGAGCAGTTCTTC	CASTPWGWDEQFF	few	-	TRBV7-6	TRBJ2-1
TGTGCTAGTGGTTTGTTCACTGCGGCAGGGTGGGGCGAGCAGTACTTC	CASGLFTAAGWGEQYF	many	-	TRBV12-5	TRBJ2-7
TGCAGCGTTGAAGGCCCTGGGATTGAGCAGTTCTTC	CSVEGPGIEQFF	many	-	TRBV29-1	TRBJ2-1
TGTGCCATCACCCAGTCGGGACCCACCTACTATGGCTACACCTTC	CAITQSGPTYYGYTF	many	-	TRBV10-3	TRBJ1-2
TGTGCCACCAGCAGAGATCCCGGGAAACAAGAGACCCAGTACTTC	CATSRDPGKQETQYF	-	-	TRBV15	TRBJ2-5
TGTGCCAGCACCTCGCCGGGACAGGGCGAAAACACCGGGGAGCTGTTTTTT	CASTSPGQGENTGELFF	many	TRBD1	TRBV9	TRBJ2-2
TGTGCCAGCAGCTGGGAGGGGGCCAGCACCATATATTTT	CASSWEGASTIYF	many	TRBD1	TRBV6-5	TRBJ1-3
TGTGCCAGCAGTTATGTCCAGACCGGGGAGCTGTTTTTT	CASSYVQTGELFF	many	-	TRBV6-5	TRBJ2-2
TGCGCCAGCACCCGAGGGCCACAGGTGGTACACGAGCAGTACTTC	CASTRGPQVVHEQYF	few	-	TRBV5-1	TRBJ2-7
TGTGCCAGCAGCTTTACGCGGGGATGGCTAGAGACCCAGTACTTC	CASSFTRGWLETQYF	few	-	TRBV9	TRBJ2-5
TGCGCCAGCAGCCAGAGCTCGTTGGACGGATTATATGGCTACACCTTC	CASSQSSLDGLYGYTF	medium-sized	-	TRBV4-1	TRBJ1-2
TGCAGTGCTGTGGACAGGAGTAACACCGGGGAGCTGTTTTTT	CSAVDRSNTGELFF	many	TRBD1	TRBV20-1	TRBJ2-2
TGTGCCAGCAGCTTAGCCAGCGGGACGCAGTATTTT	CASSLASGTQYF	many	-	TRBV7-8	TRBJ2-3
TGTGCCAGCAGCTCCCTAACTAGCGGGGTCGCCCGAGAGACCCAGTACTTC	CASSSLTSGVARETQYF	-	TRBD2	TRBV7-9	TRBJ2-5
TGCGCCAGCAGCTTGGACGGTGAAGAGACCCAGTACTTC	CASSLDGEETQYF	once	-	TRBV5-1	TRBJ2-5
TGTGCCAGCAGTTACCATATTGGGACTAGCGGATCCTTCCGGACGCAGTATTTT	CASSYHIGTSGSFRTQYF	few	TRBD2	TRBV6-2/TRBV6-3	TRBJ2-3
TGTGCCAGCAGCGGAGGGGCCAACGTCCTGACTTTC	CASSGGANVLTF	-	-	TRBV7-2	TRBJ2-6
TGTGCCAGCAGCTTACCTCCGGGCCGAGGCACAGATACGCAGTATTTT	CASSLPPGRGTDTQYF	many	-	TRBV7-8	TRBJ2-3
TGTGCCAGTAGTACAGGGGCGTCCGGGGAGCTGTTTTTT	CASSTGASGELFF	once	-	TRBV19	TRBJ2-2
TGTGCCAGCAGCCAAGTAGGCGGATATGCCGGGGAGCTGTTTTTT	CASSQVGGYAGELFF	many	-	TRBV4-2	TRBJ2-2
TGTGCCAGCAGCTTTGGACTTTCCATGAGCTCCTATAATTCACCCCTCCACTTT	CASSFGLSMSSYNSPLHF	few	-	TRBV7-9	TRBJ1-6
TGCAGCGTTCGCGTCCTAGGACAGGGGTACGAGCAGTACTTC	CSVRVLGQGYEQYF	-	TRBD1	TRBV29-1	TRBJ2-7
TGTGCCAGCAGTTACTCTCATGATCAGCCCCAGCATTTT	CASSYSHDQPQHF	-	-	TRBV6-2/TRBV6-3	TRBJ1-5
TGTGCCAGCAGCTTAATCCCATTTCCAGACTTGGTGCGTTCCAATGAGCAGTTCTTC	CASSLIPFPDLVRSNEQFF	few	-	TRBV7-2	TRBJ2-1
TGTGCCAGCTCACCAAGCCGGGCAACTAATGAAAAACTGTTTTTT	CASSPSRATNEKLFF	-	-	TRBV18	TRBJ1-4
TGTGCCAGCACCATAGCGGGACAGGGGGTATCCGGCACAGATACGCAGTATTTT	CASTIAGQGVSGTDTQYF	few	TRBD1	TRBV27	TRBJ2-3
TGCGCCAGCAGCCAACTTCCACCCCTCTGGACTAGCGGGGCGGCAGATACGCAGTATTTT	CASSQLPPLWTSGAADTQYF	many	TRBD2	TRBV4-1	TRBJ2-3
TGCAGTGCGCCGCCCGGACAAGAGACCCAGTACTTC	CSAPPGQETQYF	-	-	TRBV20-1	TRBJ2-5
TGTGCCAGCAGCTCAAAACACGTAGCCCTTTCTAGTGGCTACACCTTC	CASSSKHVALSSGYTF	-	-	TRBV7-9	TRBJ1-2
TGTGCCAGCAGTGACTTATATGGCTACACCTTC	CASSDLYGYTF	-	-	TRBV2	TRBJ1-2
TGCAGTGCTAGGGACCGGACAGGTTATGACGAGCAGTACTTC	CSARDRTGYDEQYF	many	TRBD1	TRBV20-1	TRBJ2-7
TGCGCCAGCAGCCCGGGGACAGGACTCGCCACTGAAGCTTTCTTT	CASSPGTGLATEAFF	many	TRBD1	TRBV5-1	TRBJ1-1
TGTGCCAGCAGTGAGAGGGGGAGAGGCACAGATACGCAGTATTTT	CASSERGRGTDTQYF	-	-	TRBV25-1	TRBJ2-3